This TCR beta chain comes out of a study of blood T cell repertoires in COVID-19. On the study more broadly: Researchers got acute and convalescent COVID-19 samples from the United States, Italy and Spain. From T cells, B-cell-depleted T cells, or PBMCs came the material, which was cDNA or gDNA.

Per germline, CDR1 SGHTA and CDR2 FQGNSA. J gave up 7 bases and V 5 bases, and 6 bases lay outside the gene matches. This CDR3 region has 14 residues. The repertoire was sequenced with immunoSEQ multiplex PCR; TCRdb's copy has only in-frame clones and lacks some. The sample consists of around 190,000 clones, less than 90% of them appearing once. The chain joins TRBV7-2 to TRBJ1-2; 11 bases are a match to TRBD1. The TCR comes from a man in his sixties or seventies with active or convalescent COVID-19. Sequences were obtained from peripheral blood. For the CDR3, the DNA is TGTGCCAGCAGCGGGGACAGGGGGACGGGTGGCTACACCTTC. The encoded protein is CASSGDRGTGGYTF.